Below are 17 T cell receptor beta chains sequenced from a single sample in a study of blood T cells in healthy people across ages. Primers used in a second PCR of about 7 to 12 cycles were a sample-barcoded 5' primer and a J-beta primer mix. TCRdb re-derived calls from the 5' RACE reads in MiXCR, one entry per CDR3 protein. The sample lists approximately 800,000 distinct CDR3 sequences, approximately 25% occurring once. The sample was also reused in another study, on T cells of mothers and their children.

Sequencing used blood. The receptor source for this set is a boy aged 10-17 years in good health.

The V and J genes are TRBV5-1 and TRBJ2-5; the match to TRBD2 covers 14 bases. Germline V gene lookup returns CDR1 SGHRS and CDR2 YFSETQ. The CDR3 consists of 20 residues. Unmatched junction bases numbered 11, after V lost 1 base and J lost 0 bases. CDR3 DNA sequence: TGCGCCAGCAGCTTGTTCCCCGGGACTAGCGGGAGCAGGTACCAAGAGACCCAGTACTTC. It is translated as CASSLFPGTSGSRYQETQYF.

V gene TRBV4-3 combines with J gene TRBJ2-3, with 8 positions matching TRBD2. Germline CDR1 reads LGHNA; CDR2 reads YSLEER. This CDR3 has 19 residues. With V trimmed by 0 bases and J by 1 base, 12 bases remained unmatched. The CDR3 reads CASSQDRGGEAGGTDTQYF. As DNA, the CDR3 is TGCGCCAGCAGCCAAGATCGGGGGGGAGAGGCAGGTGGCACAGATACGCAGTATTTT.

The chain uses TRBV10-3 and TRBJ2-1, with 7 bases aligning to TRBD2. The J segment lost 7 bases and the V segment lost 6 bases, leaving 12 bases of the junction unmatched. CDR1 and CDR2 from the germline V gene are ENHRY and SYGVKD. The CDR3 covers 15 residues. The CDR3 sequence: CAISEGSGRANEQFF. CDR3 nucleotides: TGTGCCATCAGCGAAGGCTCAGGGAGGGCGAATGAGCAGTTCTTC.

This clonotype came up a few times. The chain links TRBV29-1 to TRBJ2-6; D remains ambiguous. The CDR3 is 13 residues long. Trimming removed 5 bases at V and 0 bases at J, with 5 bases between. The germline gives CDR1 SQVTM, CDR2 ANQGSEA. CDR3 DNA: TGCAGCGTTCTCAACTCTGGGGCCAACGTCCTGACTTTC. Protein product: CSVLNSGANVLTF.

The chain links TRBV7-3 to TRBJ2-7, with no clear D. Between the trimmed V and J ends, which lost 0 bases and 6 bases, there was a span of 12 bases. Germline assignment: CDR1 SGHTA and CDR2 FQGTGA. The length of the CDR3 is 14 residues. The CDR3 DNA follows: TGTGCCAGCAGCTTAACCATCTTACTCTCCGAGCAGTACTTC. This sequence encodes CASSLTILLSEQYF.

This clonotype was counted at least ten times. This chain connects TRBV7-2 to TRBJ2-1, with a possible D match to TRBD2 (6 bases). The CDR3 covers 15 residues. V was pared by 6 bases and J by 0 bases, with 12 bases between. Germline CDR1 SGHTA, CDR2 FQGNSA. The CDR3 DNA sequence: TGTGCCAGCAGTTTCGGGGGTAGCTCCTACAATGAGCAGTTCTTC. It codes for CASSFGGSSYNEQFF.

This clonotype has only a few counts. The chain has TRBV7-2 and TRBJ2-1; a possible D gene is TRBD2 (6 bases). The DNA matches TRBJ2-5 better at its end, which makes the J call doubtful. This CDR3 region has 18 residues. Per the germline V gene, CDR1 is SGHTA and CDR2 is FQGNSA. The CDR3 nucleotides read TGTGCCAGCAGCTTAAGGGCGCTCGGGGGATCCGTCCAAGAGACCCAGTACTTC. Protein product: CASSLRALGGSVQETQYF.

This chain connects TRBV15 to TRBJ1-5, with 11 bases that match TRBD1. This CDR3 spans 17 amino acids. Per the germline V gene, CDR1 is LNHNV and CDR2 is YYDKDF (reference sequence). Losses at the gene ends were 1 base for V and 6 bases for J; bases not matched to a gene: 8. The DNA of the CDR3 is TGTGCCACCAGCAGAGGTGGACAGGGGGCAGTTGCTCAGCCCCAGCATTTT. Amino acid sequence: CATSRGGQGAVAQPQHF.

Comment on this clonotype: One end of the junction fails to match germline, which may point to a read error. The chain links TRBV6-6 to TRBJ1-4; 7 bases match TRBD1. Germline CDR1 reads MNHNY; CDR2 reads SVGAGI (reference sequence). The length of the CDR3 is 14 residues. The CDR3 DNA sequence: TGTGCCAGCAGTTATCTGCAGGGGGGAGAAAAACTGCTTTTT. Its protein product is CASSYLQGGEKLLF.

This chain joins TRBV27 and TRBJ1-1, with D uncertain. This CDR3 region has 16 residues. V was clipped by 5 bases and J by 2 bases, with 18 bases between them. Germline values: CDR1 MNHEY, CDR2 SMNVEV (reference sequence). The chain's CDR3 is CASSLRPPPVNTEAFF. For the CDR3, the DNA is TGTGCCAGCAGTCTTAGGCCCCCACCAGTTAACACTGAAGCTTTCTTT.

Comment on this clonotype: The junction differs from germline at one of its ends, possibly a read error. The chain joins TRBV5-1 to TRBJ2-1, with 9 bases matching TRBD2. The germline CDR1 and CDR2 sequences are SGHRS and YFSETQ. This CDR3 is 14 amino acids long. This chain's CDR3 is CASTKAGGPNEQSF. DNA for the CDR3: TGCGCCAGCACCAAAGCGGGAGGCCCAAACGAGCAGTCCTTC.

Ten or more counts support this clonotype. The chain combines TRBV7-9 with TRBJ2-5; 10 bases are shared with TRBD1. CDR3 length equals 14 residues. After removal of 5 bases from V and 3 bases from J, the junction contained 3 bases not matched to a gene. CDR1 is SEHNR and CDR2 is FQNEAQ in the germline V gene (reference sequence). The CDR3 DNA is TGTGCCAGCAGCCTTGGGACAGGGGAAGAGACCCAGTACTTC. It codes for CASSLGTGEETQYF.

This clonotype has just a few counts. V is TRBV21-1 and J is TRBJ1-1; whether TRBD1, the table's D call, matches the DNA was not checked. TRBV21-1 is a pseudogene segment. CDR3 length: 14 residues. The CDR3 nucleotides read TGTGCCAGCAGCGCACGCCGGGGGGACACTGAAGCTTTCTTT. Protein: CASSARRGDTEAFF.

V usage is TRBV4-3 and J usage is TRBJ1-2; no firm D call. CDR3 size: 18 residues. V was pared by 0 bases and J by 3 bases, with 20 bases between. Per the germline V gene, CDR1 is LGHNA and CDR2 is YSLEER. The CDR3 bases are TGCGCCAGCAGCCAAGATAGGGCCGCGGACGGATACGACTATGGCTACACCTTC. This gives the protein CASSQDRAADGYDYGYTF.

The genes are TRBV4-1 and TRBJ2-7; TRBD2 might be the D (5 bases). This CDR3 has 16 residues. With 4 bases removed from V and 4 bases from J, the gap between germline ends came to 20 bases. Germline loops: CDR1 MGHRA, CDR2 YSYEKL. Written as DNA, the CDR3 is TGCGCCAGCAGCCCACCTCCTGGACGGGAAGATTACGAGCAGTACTTC. Translation gives CASSPPPGREDYEQYF.

The CDR3 nucleotides are TGTGCCAGCAGCTTATATGCAGGGGGCTCCTACGAGCAGTACTTC. This codes for CASSLYAGGSYEQYF. This chain uses TRBV11-2 with TRBJ2-5, with 7 bases identical to TRBD1. The J call may be wrong; the DNA end is better matched by TRBJ2-7. This CDR3 contains 15 residues. CDR1 and CDR2 from the germline V gene are SGHAT and FQNNGV.

The chain recombines TRBV7-6 with TRBJ2-2; no clear D. Germline values: CDR1 SGHVS, CDR2 FNYEAQ. With 5 bases removed from V and 4 bases from J, the gap between germline ends came to 11 bases. The CDR3 length is 14 residues. This CDR3 is CASSLRLLTGELFF. Written as DNA, the CDR3 is TGTGCCAGCAGCCTCCGGCTTCTCACCGGGGAGCTGTTTTTT.